The 11 T cell receptor beta chains listed next were all sequenced from one sample in a study of blood T cells in healthy people across ages. Through a sample-barcoded 5' primer and a J-beta primer mix, a second PCR was run for roughly 7 to 12 cycles. One entry per CDR3 protein results from TCRdb running MiXCR on the 5' RACE reads. The sample holds roughly 640,000 distinct CDR3 sequences, 25% to 35% seen once. The specimen was blood. The receptors were sampled from a woman aged 80 or older in good health.

In its sample, this clonotype was seen many times. This chain connects TRBV7-2 to TRBJ2-6; the D is unclear. The germline CDR1 and CDR2 sequences are SGHTA and FQGNSA. With 3 bases removed from V and 4 bases from J, the gap between germline ends came to 16 bases. This CDR3 region has 17 residues. The CDR3 sequence is CASSFRLRVSGANVLTF. Here the CDR3 DNA reads TGTGCCAGCAGCTTCCGGCTCCGGGTCTCCGGGGCCAACGTCCTGACTTTC.

This clonotype was seen ten or more times. The chain joins TRBV12-3 or TRBV12-4 to TRBJ1-2; the match to TRBD1 covers 7 bases. The CDR3 runs to 12 residues. V was clipped by 5 bases and J by 7 bases; unmatched bases: 4. The CDR3 coding sequence is TGTGCCAGCAGTAGGGGGCCGGGTGGCTACACCTTC. It codes for CASSRGPGGYTF.

The chain employs TRBV9 and TRBJ1-6; a weak D match, TRBD1 (5 bases). CDR1 and CDR2 (germline): SGDLS, YYNGEE. V was shortened by 0 bases and J by 12 bases, with 16 bases between the two germline ends. The CDR3 contains 15 residues. The CDR3 DNA sequence: TGTGCCAGCAGCGTAGGACCCGGGACGGACCTACCCCTCCACTTT. Its translation is CASSVGPGTDLPLHF.

The chain has TRBV7-2 and TRBJ2-5; possibly TRBD1 for D (5 bases). The CDR3 contains 15 residues. Trimming took off 5 bases at V and 5 bases at J, with 18 bases between the two ends. Germline V gene lookup returns CDR1 SGHTA and CDR2 FQGNSA. The CDR3 protein is CASSPTWVGRETQYF. The CDR3 DNA reads TGTGCCAGCAGCCCGACGTGGGTGGGGCGGGAGACCCAGTACTTC.

This clonotype was recorded at least ten times. The chain couples TRBV5-1 to TRBJ2-1; D not resolved. This CDR3 has 16 residues. With 5 bases removed from V and 6 bases from J, the gap between germline ends came to 21 bases. Germline V CDR1 and CDR2: SGHRS, YFSETQ. The CDR3 sequence is CASSPIVGRSRNEQFF. CDR3 in DNA: TGCGCCAGCAGTCCTATAGTTGGTCGGAGCCGCAATGAGCAGTTCTTC.

This clonotype came up many times. The J gene is TRBJ2-5, the V gene TRBV30; 11 positions match TRBD2. The germline CDR1 and CDR2 sequences are GTSNPN and SVGIG (reference sequence). This CDR3 is 15 amino acids long. Trimming removed 2 bases from V and 2 bases from J; junction bases left unmatched: 4. The CDR3 DNA is TGTGCCTGGAGTACTAGCGGGGGATCTCAAGAGACCCAGTACTTC. Protein product: CAWSTSGGSQETQYF. Full variable domain (outside the CDR3, taken from reference TRBV30 and TRBJ2-5): SQTIHQWPATLVQPVGSPLSLECTVEGTSNPNLYWYRQAAGRGLQLLFYSVGIGQISSEVPQNLSASRPQDRQFILSSKKLLLSDSGFYLCAWSTSGGSQETQYFGPGTRLLVL.

In this sample, this clonotype turned up many times. The rearrangement links TRBV29-1 to TRBJ1-5; possibly TRBD1 for D (5 bases). The CDR3 length is 12 residues. Germline CDR1 reads SQVTM; CDR2 reads ANQGSEA. The ends were cut back, 6 bases at V and 2 bases at J, with 8 bases in the middle. CDR3 protein: CSVREGNQPQHF. CDR3 sequence (DNA): TGCAGCGTCAGGGAAGGCAATCAGCCCCAGCATTTT.

The chain is built from TRBV7-2 and TRBJ2-5, with 9 bases aligning to TRBD2. CDR1 is SGHTA, CDR2 FQGNSA, per germline. Trimming took 2 bases from V and 11 from J; bases not matched to a gene: 9. This CDR3 is built from 14 residues. The CDR3 region is CASSLSGGYNEQYF. CDR3 sequence (DNA): TGTGCCAGCAGCTTAAGCGGGGGGTACAATGAGCAGTACTTC.

This clonotype was recorded many times. V gene TRBV7-2 combines with J gene TRBJ2-3; 7 bases match TRBD1. CDR3 length equals 15 residues. V shed 3 bases and J 0 bases; nucleotides not matched to a gene: 3. Germline V gene sequence: CDR1 SGHTA, CDR2 FQGNSA. Written as DNA, the CDR3 is TGTGCCAGCAGCTTCACAGGGGATAGCACAGATACGCAGTATTTT. It codes for CASSFTGDSTDTQYF.

A note on this clonotype: A much larger clone is a single base away; this may be a read error. This chain uses TRBV2 with TRBJ2-1, with a weak D call TRBD2 (6 bases). The CDR3 totals 15 residues. Germline V gene data show CDR1 as SNHLY and CDR2 as FYNNEI. This CDR3 reads CASRAGGISYNERFF. The CDR3 nucleotides read TGTGCCAGCAGAGCCGGAGGGATCTCCTACAATGAGCGGTTCTTC.

There are many counts of this clonotype. V gene TRBV6-5 combines with J gene TRBJ2-7, with 7 positions matching TRBD2. The CDR3 has 16 residues. CDR1 MNHEY and CDR2 SVGAGI come from the germline V gene. Trimming removed 0 bases from V and 3 bases from J; junction bases left unmatched: 8. CDR3 coding DNA: TGTGCCAGCAGTTACTCCAGCAGCGGGGTCCACTACGAGCAGTACTTC. It codes for CASSYSSSGVHYEQYF.